This T cell receptor beta chain is drawn from a study of CD8+ T cells in alopecia areata (dated by TCRdb to the late 2010s). The study in broad terms: The treated patients, all with moderate-to-severe alopecia areata, were enrolled in an open-label pilot trial of oral tofacitinib given at 5 to 10 mg twice daily. Tofacitinib was administered for 6 to 18 months, and 6 months of follow-up off drug were then conducted to assess delayed response and recurrence. In treated patients, disease severity was measured using the SALT score, which gives the percentage of scalp surface area affected. In both human patients and the C3H/HeJ mouse model, the study applied high-throughput TCRbeta sequencing to look at T cell clonal expansion in alopecia areata. Scalp tissue and sorted CD4+ and CD8+ peripheral blood T cells from patchy and totalis/universalis alopecia areata patients and from healthy controls were covered by human TCRbeta sequencing. Patients on tofacitinib were biopsied at baseline and after 4 and 24 weeks of treatment, and several of the patients also had a later scalp biopsy. Scalp clonality was compared across normal scalp (n=4), patchy alopecia areata scalp (n=8), and alopecia totalis/universalis scalp (n=8). RNA came from the PAXgene miRNA kit for fixed scalp, the miRNeasy kit for PBMCs, and the RNeasy kit for mouse skin. Amplification of TCRbeta CDR3 regions was done by immunoSEQ multiplex PCR using 35 Vbeta forward primers and 13 Jbeta reverse primers.

According to the germline V gene, CDR1 reads SGDLS and CDR2 reads YYNGEE. Including the terminal cysteine and phenylalanine, the CDR3 comprises 16 residues. Only the CDR3 part of the read is kept: 48 bases, read in frame from the first base. The trim is 2 bases for V and 3 bases for J, with a gap of 14 bases between the germline ends. Taken with the paper, the label for time point translates to: around 22 weeks on oral tofacitinib. What this sample's treatment or condition label stands for: oral pan-JAK inhibitor, 5-10 mg twice daily. Lesional scalp punch biopsies and peripheral blood were obtained from alopecia areata patients. PBMCs were isolated by density centrifugation and stained for CD3, CD4 and CD8, and CD4+ and CD8+ T cells were sorted on a FACSAria. Library construction relied on the immunoSEQ multiplex PCR assay. RNA was extracted from all samples and reverse transcribed into cDNA as template for TCR sequencing. SuperScript III was used to make first-strand cDNA, primed with a 2:1 mix of oligo-dT and random hexamers. A synthetic immune receptor repertoire was used to gauge amplification bias, and whatever bias remained was removed computationally. Per the original workflow: After raw reads were preprocessed to remove errors, the CDR3 was defined following IMGT conventions as running from the conserved cysteine to phenylalanine. Clonality was computed as 1 minus the Shannon entropy, with the entropy normalized by log2 of the number of productive unique TCRs. Whether each scalp clone was CD4 or CD8 was inferred by checking scalp TCRbeta sequences against the CD4 and CD8 repertoires from sorted blood. TCRdb mirrors the immuneACCESS table, restricted to in-frame sequences. Some clones are absent from its copies; in checked studies, under half trace to an unresolved V gene, and the reason for the others is unknown. From that table come the V and J calls and clone size; the DNA was used to work out D and trimming. In all, the sample holds some 180,000 clones, and less than 70% of those were seen once. Jointly, the top ten make up more than 10% of the sample.

Results and caveats for the whole study, not just this receptor: Compared with normal scalp, lesional scalp, particularly in alopecia totalis/universalis, had higher clonality and more expanded CD8+ clones, which suggests antigenic drive. With tofacitinib, both scalp clonality and the number of expanded CD8+ clones among the top 100 scalp clones went down significantly. During tofacitinib treatment, many expanded lesional clones stuck around in both scalp and blood, and this persistence may partly explain why relapse happens after treatment is stopped. Scalp TCR repertoire analysis is complicated because resident alphabeta T cells in normal human skin are also sequenced, whereas mouse skin is dominated by gammadelta T cells. TCR sequences shared between patients were less clear than in mice, possibly partly because of HLA diversity in the patient population. The treated cohort was small, with a single nonresponder, so links between baseline CD8+ expansion and response need larger studies.

Notes on this clone: No cognate antigen has been identified for it. Nothing much larger sits one base from this clone, and base qualities are not available.

The receptor was isolated from a human donor with alopecia areata. Sequences were derived from CD8+ T cells sorted from blood, sampled at week 24, from a patient treated with tofacitinib. Here the chain combines TRBV9 and TRBJ1-4; TRBD1 is a possible D gene, resting on 5 matching bases. The DNA sequence follows: TGTGCCAGCAGCGTGGTAGCGGGGGGAGCTAATGAAAAACTGTTTTTT. It translates as CASSVVAGGANEKLFF.